This TCR beta chain was captured by sequencing in a study of OX40 agonist ivuxolimab in advanced cancers. Repertoires were generated with immunoSEQ multiplex PCR, while TCRdb's copy carries only in-frame clones and drops some. Altogether tens of thousands of clones are present, around nine tenths being singletons, with the ten largest covering 2% to 3%. Comments on this clone: Its antigen is undetermined.

General observations from the study: Within 6 weeks, CD4+ and CD8+ blood T cells expanded clonally at 0.1 to 3.0 mg/kg.

CDR1 is MNHEY and CDR2 is SVGAGI in the germline V gene. The CDR3 contains 13 residues. V gave up 6 bases and J gave up 6 bases; unmatched junction bases: 4. The clonotype originates from an adult with an advanced solid tumor such as melanoma, head and neck, liver or kidney cancer. The material was CD4+ or CD8+ T cells sorted from blood, obtained in a trial of the OX40 agonist ivuxolimab. This chain links TRBV6-5 with TRBJ2-7; 11 bases match TRBD1. DNA for the CDR3: TGTGCCAGCAGGGGACAGGGGGATAGCGAGCAGTACTTC. Its translation: CASRGQGDSEQYF.